The 8 T cell receptor beta chains in this list originate from one sample, sequenced in a study of CD8+CD57+ T cells in acquired aplastic anemia. Genomic DNA constituted the template upon which TCR beta VDJ and CDR3 profiling was performed. TCRdb itself ran the reads through MiXCR, one entry per CDR3 protein. The table records about 220,000 distinct CDR3 sequences, roughly 35% of them present only once. Sequencing was carried out using sorted CD4+, CD8+, or CD8+CD57+ T cells (not recorded which) from PBMCs. Every receptor here comes from a human donor in good health, serving as a control.

This clonotype was seen repeatedly, ten times or more. This chain joins TRBV7-2 and TRBJ1-6; D not resolved. The CDR3 is 14 residues long. Germline V gives CDR1 SGHTA, CDR2 FQGNSA. Trimming cost V 8 bases and J 8 bases, with 16 bases left between them. CDR3 residues: CASRLSKEDSPLHF. The CDR3 coding sequence is TGTGCCAGCCGGTTATCCAAAGAAGATTCACCCCTCCACTTT.

The chain carries TRBV24-1 and TRBJ2-7; 10 nucleotides agree with TRBD1. CDR3 size: 13 residues. Germline CDR1 is KGHDR and CDR2 is SFDVKD. The ends lost 9 bases at V and 8 bases at J; junction bases unmatched: 9. The CDR3 sequence: CATSSGQGGQQYF. The DNA for the CDR3 is TGTGCCACCTCATCCGGACAGGGGGGTCAGCAGTACTTC.

There are a few counts of this clonotype. The CDR3 end shows no conserved phenylalanine or tryptophan, and so a read error is likely. The rearrangement joins TRBV20-1 to TRBJ1-1, with TRBD1 identical over 7 bases. V was pared by 1 base and J by 0 bases, with 5 bases of the junction left unmatched. The CDR3 is 15 residues long. The germline CDR1 and CDR2 sequences are DFQATT and SNEGSKA (reference sequence). The CDR3 bases are TGCAGTGCTAGAGGACAGGGAATGATGAACACTGAAGCTTTCTCT. Protein: CSARGQGMMNTEAFS.

This clonotype has at least ten counts. V is TRBV2 and J is TRBJ1-1; D remains unclear. The V gene lost 7 bases and the J gene lost 0 bases, with 3 bases spanning the gap. Germline V CDR1 and CDR2: SNHLY, FYNNEI. The CDR3 length is 11 residues. CDR3 nucleotide sequence: TGTGCCAGCATCCTGAACACTGAAGCTTTCTTT. It is translated as CASILNTEAFF.

In this sample, this clonotype turned up a few times. The chain has TRBV18 and TRBJ1-3; 7 bases are shared with TRBD1. The ends lost 1 base at V and 3 bases at J; junction bases unmatched: 3. The CDR3 has 15 residues. CDR1 and CDR2 (germline): KGHSH, LQKENI. The CDR3 spells CASSPQGAGGNTIYF. The CDR3 DNA sequence: TGTGCCAGCTCACCACAGGGGGCAGGTGGAAACACCATATATTTT.

This clonotype came up a few times. The rearrangement links TRBV5-4 to TRBJ2-7; D uncertain. From germline, CDR1 is SGHNT and CDR2 YYREEE (reference sequence). CDR3 length equals 14 residues. Trimming pared 0 bases from V and 0 bases from J, leaving 7 bases between. The CDR3: CASSLGSTSYEQYF. DNA for the CDR3: TGTGCCAGCAGCTTGGGATCCACCTCCTACGAGCAGTACTTC.

The V and J genes are TRBV7-8 and TRBJ1-5, with D possibly TRBD1 on 5 matching bases. Trimming cost V 1 base and J 6 bases, with 7 bases left between them. CDR1 and CDR2 (germline): SGHVS, FQNEAQ. The CDR3 spans 13 residues. In DNA form, the CDR3 reads TGTGCCAGCAGCTTAGATCAGGGTCAGCCCCAGCATTTT. It encodes CASSLDQGQPQHF. The whole variable domain, filled in from reference TRBV7-8 and TRBJ1-5, reads GAGVSQSPRYKVAKRGQDVALRCDPISGHVSLFWYQQALGQGPEFLTYFQNEAQLDKSGLPSDRFFAERPEGSVSTLKIQRTQQEDSAVYLCASSLDQGQPQHFGDGTRLSIL.

As to this clonotype: A much larger clone differs by one base, so this may be a read error. The CDR3 here is CASSFGGGEAFF. Here the CDR3 DNA reads TGTGCCAGCAGTTTTGGGGGAGGTGAAGCTTTCTTT. The chain couples TRBV12-3 or TRBV12-4 to TRBJ1-1, with D maybe TRBD1 (5 bases). Trimming cost V 3 bases and J 7 bases, with 9 bases left between them. The CDR3 is 12 amino acids.